Listed below are T cell receptor beta chains from one sample, sequenced in a study of T-cell reconstitution after alpha-beta-depleted transplantation in children. TCRdb used MiXCR to reprocess the PCR reads, holding one entry per CDR3 protein. Of 70,000 to 100,000 distinct CDR3 sequences listed, 10% to 15% were seen once; the top ten hold more than 11%. Source: PBMCs from the stem cell graft donor, taken from the stem cell graft. The receptor source for this set is a human donor who donated a stem cell graft to a child with inherited bone marrow failure. Each CDR3 is given with its conserved first and last residue. The order of the fields is V gene, J gene, D gene, clone size, CDR3 protein, CDR3 DNA. D genes are given only for firm matches. Clone size is not always given. Where it is, it says once, few, many or a class for expanded clones.

V: TRBV5-1; J: TRBJ1-1; D: TRBD1; size: many; CDR3: CASQLGTGGTEAFF; DNA: TGCGCCAGCCAGCTCGGGACAGGGGGCACTGAAGCTTTCTTT
V: TRBV12-3/TRBV12-4; J: TRBJ2-7; D: -; size: many; CDR3: CASSFTGTLENEQYF; DNA: TGTGCCAGCAGTTTCACAGGGACCCTCGAGAACGAGCAGTACTTC
V: TRBV29-1; J: TRBJ2-1; D: -; size: few; CDR3: CSASLRTAYNEQFF; DNA: TGCAGCGCCTCTTTGAGGACAGCTTACAATGAGCAGTTCTTC
V: TRBV20-1; J: TRBJ2-1; D: TRBD2; size: many; CDR3: CSASIGGGYNEQFF; DNA: TGCAGTGCTTCGATCGGCGGGGGTTACAATGAGCAGTTCTTC
V: TRBV7-6; J: TRBJ1-4; D: -; size: many; CDR3: CASSLGPATNEKLFF; DNA: TGTGCCAGCAGCTTAGGTCCCGCAACTAATGAAAAACTGTTTTTT
V: TRBV4-3; J: TRBJ2-1; D: TRBD2; size: few; CDR3: CASSNTLAGDDNEQFF; DNA: TGCGCCAGCAGCAACACACTAGCGGGAGACGACAATGAGCAGTTCTTC
V: TRBV5-4; J: TRBJ1-6; D: -; size: many; CDR3: CASSFGISYNSPLHF; DNA: TGTGCCAGCAGCTTTGGCATCTCCTATAATTCACCCCTCCACTTT
V: TRBV7-3; J: TRBJ2-5; D: -; size: many; CDR3: CASSPTGAEQETQYF; DNA: TGTGCCAGCAGCCCGACAGGAGCAGAACAAGAGACCCAGTACTTC
V: TRBV7-8; J: TRBJ2-1; D: TRBD2; size: many; CDR3: CASSFPRRLAETPSYNEQFF; DNA: TGTGCCAGCAGCTTCCCTAGGAGACTAGCGGAGACCCCCTCCTACAATGAGCAGTTCTTC
V: TRBV7-2; J: TRBJ1-2; D: -; size: many; CDR3: CASSPHTGALYYGYTF; DNA: TGTGCCAGCAGCCCACATACAGGAGCCCTTTACTATGGCTACACCTTC
V: TRBV28; J: TRBJ1-5; D: -; size: -; CDR3: CASRDRDQPQHF; DNA: TGTGCCAGCAGAGACCGGGATCAGCCCCAGCATTTT
V: TRBV3-1; J: TRBJ2-1; D: -; size: many; CDR3: CASRNPGQGKFF; DNA: TGTGCCAGCAGAAACCCAGGGCAGGGGAAGTTCTTC
V: TRBV11-2; J: TRBJ2-1; D: TRBD2; size: many; CDR3: CASSLGTSGGGEQFF; DNA: TGTGCCAGCAGCTTAGGGACTAGCGGGGGGGGGGAGCAGTTCTTC